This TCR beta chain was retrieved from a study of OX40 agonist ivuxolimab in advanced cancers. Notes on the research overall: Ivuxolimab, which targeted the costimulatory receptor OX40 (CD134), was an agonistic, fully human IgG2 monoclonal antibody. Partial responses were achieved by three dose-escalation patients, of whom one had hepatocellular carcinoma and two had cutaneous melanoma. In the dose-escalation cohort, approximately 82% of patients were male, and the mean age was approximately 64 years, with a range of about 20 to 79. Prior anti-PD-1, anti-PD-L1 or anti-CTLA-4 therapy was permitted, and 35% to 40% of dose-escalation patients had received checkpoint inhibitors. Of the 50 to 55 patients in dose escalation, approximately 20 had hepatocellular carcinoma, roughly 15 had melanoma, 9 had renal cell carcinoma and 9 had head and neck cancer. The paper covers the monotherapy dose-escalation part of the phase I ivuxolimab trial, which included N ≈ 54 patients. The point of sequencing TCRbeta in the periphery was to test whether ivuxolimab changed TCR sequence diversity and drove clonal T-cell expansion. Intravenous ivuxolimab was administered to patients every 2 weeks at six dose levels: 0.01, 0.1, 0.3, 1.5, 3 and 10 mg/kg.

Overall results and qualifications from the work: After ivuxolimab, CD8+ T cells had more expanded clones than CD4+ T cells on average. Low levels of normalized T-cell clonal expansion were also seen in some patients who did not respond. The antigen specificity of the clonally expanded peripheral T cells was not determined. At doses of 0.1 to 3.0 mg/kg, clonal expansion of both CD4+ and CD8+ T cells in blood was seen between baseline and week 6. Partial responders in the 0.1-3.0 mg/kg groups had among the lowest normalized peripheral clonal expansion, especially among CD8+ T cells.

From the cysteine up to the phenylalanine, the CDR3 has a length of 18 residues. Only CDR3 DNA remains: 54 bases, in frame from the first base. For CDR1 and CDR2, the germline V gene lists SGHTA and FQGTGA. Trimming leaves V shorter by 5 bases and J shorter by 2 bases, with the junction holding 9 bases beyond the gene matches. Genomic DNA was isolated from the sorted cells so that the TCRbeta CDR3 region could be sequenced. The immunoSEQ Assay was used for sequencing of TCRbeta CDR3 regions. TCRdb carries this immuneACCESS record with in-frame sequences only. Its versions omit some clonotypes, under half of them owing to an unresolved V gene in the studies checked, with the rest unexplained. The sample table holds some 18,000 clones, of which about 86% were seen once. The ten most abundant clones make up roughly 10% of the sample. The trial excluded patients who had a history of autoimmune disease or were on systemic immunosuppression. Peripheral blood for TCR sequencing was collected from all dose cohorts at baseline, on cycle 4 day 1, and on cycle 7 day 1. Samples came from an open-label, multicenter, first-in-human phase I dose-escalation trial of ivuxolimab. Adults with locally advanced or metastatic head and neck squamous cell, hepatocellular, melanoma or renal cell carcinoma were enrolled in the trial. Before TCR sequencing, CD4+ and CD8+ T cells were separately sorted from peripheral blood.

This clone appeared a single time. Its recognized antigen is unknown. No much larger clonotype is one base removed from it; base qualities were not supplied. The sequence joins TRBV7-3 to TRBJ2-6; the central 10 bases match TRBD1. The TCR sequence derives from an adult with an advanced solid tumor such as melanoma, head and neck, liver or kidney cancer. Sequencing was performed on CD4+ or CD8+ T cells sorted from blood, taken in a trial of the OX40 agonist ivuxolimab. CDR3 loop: CASSLHGTGDAGANVLTF. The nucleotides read TGTGCCAGCAGCCTCCACGGGACAGGGGACGCTGGGGCCAACGTCCTGACTTTC.